These 2 T cell receptor beta chains originate from one sample sequenced in a study of shared clonotypes between healthy human individuals. Profiled with immunoSEQ multiplex PCR; TCRdb holds only in-frame clones, not every one. Of fewer than 850,000 clones detected, 90% to 97% appear once; the ten largest clones hold less than 0.3%. Naive CD8 cells, CD45RO-negative and positively selected for CCR7, excluded terminally differentiated effector memory CD45RA+ cells. What was sequenced was naive CD8+ T cells sorted from blood. These receptors originate from a man aged 25 to 40 in good health.

The CDR3 bases are TGTGCCAGCAACCTAGCGGGAGGGACGAACGAGCAGTACTTC. It codes for CASNLAGGTNEQYF. The V and J genes are TRBV6-5 and TRBJ2-7; 12 bases line up with TRBD2. Unmatched junction bases numbered 6, after V lost 7 bases and J lost 5 bases. The CDR3 runs to 14 residues. Germline lookup yields CDR1 MNHEY and CDR2 SVGAGI.

The V gene is TRBV4-2, the J gene TRBJ2-1; 15 nucleotides match TRBD2. Germline V gives CDR1 LGHNA, CDR2 YNFKEQ. The CDR3 length is 17 residues. With 0 bases clipped from V and 7 bases from J, the junction kept 4 bases outside the gene matches. The CDR3 DNA reads as TGTGCCAGCAGCCAAGATGGGACTAGCGGGAGGAAAAATGAGCAGTTCTTC. Translating gives CASSQDGTSGRKNEQFF.